The clone carrying this T cell receptor beta chain came up many times. Diagnostic assessment was based on clinical symptoms, serum thyroxine and TRAb, thyroid ultrasound and orbital computed tomography. Amplified TCR beta CDR3 regions came from RNA transcripts. Initially, a first-round RT-PCR of the TCR CDR3 employed the HTBI primer set. TCRdb re-derived calls from the multiplex PCR reads in MiXCR, one entry per CDR3 protein. Counted here are about 580,000 distinct CDR3 sequences, 46% occurring once; the ten biggest clones make up roughly 8.2%. V lost 1 base and J lost 0; bases outside the gene matches: 18. The CDR3 runs to 21 residues. The germline V gene has CDR1 SNHLY and CDR2 FYNNEI. The sample is drawn from a study of T cells in Graves' hyperthyroidism and ophthalmopathy.

This TCR was recovered from a woman between 18 and 29 years old with Graves' hyperthyroidism. The chain couples TRBV2 to TRBJ1-5; TRBD1 matches 7 bases. Sequencing was done on a sample of peripheral blood or thyroid tissue (not recorded which). CDR3 in DNA: TGTGCCAGCAGTGAAGGGCTTCCGGGACAGCCTGTTCTGGGTAGCAATCAGCCCCAGCATTTT. Translation: CASSEGLPGQPVLGSNQPQHF.